The present TCR beta chain was sequenced within a study of T cell repertoires in cytomegalovirus infection. Study overall: CMV infection and matching HLA type were both indicated by public TCR beta signatures.

The CDR3 runs 15 residues. V was shortened by 1 base and J by 1 base, with 7 bases between the two germline ends. The germline CDR1 and CDR2 sequences are MGHDK and SYGVNS. TCRdb ran MiXCR on the reads and lists one entry per CDR3 protein. The sample comprises 310,000 or so distinct CDR3 sequences, 9.6% of which are singletons, and over 2.5% rests with the top ten. The sequenced sample was PBMCs. The TCR was taken from a human donor in good health (CMV status not recorded). Some clones in this sample may be carry-over from other donors' samples. The gene calls are TRBV25-1 and TRBJ2-2; a possible D gene is TRBD1 (6 bases). CDR3 nucleotides: TGTGCCAGCAGTGAATTAGGGGGGAACACCGGGGAGCTGTTTTTT. Translated, it gives CASSELGGNTGELFF.